This T cell receptor (beta chain) came from a study of T cells in Graves' hyperthyroidism and ophthalmopathy. The study, taken as a whole, reports: Blood also showed most of the thyroid clonotypes that were expanded above 0.001.

Every diagnosis used clinical symptoms, serum thyroxine and TRAb, thyroid ultrasound and orbital computed tomography. Germline-derived CDR1 and CDR2 are KGHDR and SFDVKD. There are 15 residues in the CDR3. Trimming at V came to 3 bases and at J to 4 bases, leaving 3 bases not matched to a gene. At least ten counts were recorded for this clonotype. Its specificity is not known. Amplification yielded TCR beta CDR3 regions, with RNA transcripts as the source. An initial round of RT-PCR targeting the TCR CDR3 relied on the HTBI primer set. MiXCR was run by TCRdb on the multiplex PCR reads, yielding one entry per CDR3 protein. The table has fewer than 450,000 distinct CDR3 sequences, less than 20% seen once.

The sequencing sample was made of blood. The chain employs TRBV24-1 and TRBJ2-1; TRBD1 matches 9 bases. The clonotype comes from a young man with Graves' ophthalmopathy. The CDR3: CATSDPGTGYNEQFF. The DNA of the CDR3 is TGTGCCACCAGTGATCCTGGGACAGGGTACAATGAGCAGTTCTTC.